This T cell receptor (beta chain) was documented in a study of T cells in Graves' hyperthyroidism and ophthalmopathy. The CDR3 totals 13 residues. The germline V gene has CDR1 SGHTA and CDR2 FQGNSA. The germline V and J ends were trimmed by 6 bases and 4 bases, with 12 bases remaining between them. It was RNA transcripts that yielded the amplified TCR beta CDR3 regions. TCR CDR3 underwent first-round RT-PCR with the HTBI primer set. TCRdb called the multiplex PCR reads again in MiXCR, with one record for every CDR3 protein. The sample carries 700,000 to 950,000 distinct CDR3 sequences, around a third recorded once. This clonotype was seen at least ten times. The PBMCs were taken from roughly 10 ml of fresh peripheral blood.

The chain carries TRBV7-2 and TRBJ2-5; possibly TRBD1 for D (7 bases). The source material was blood. This TCR was recovered from a woman aged 40 to 50 with Graves' hyperthyroidism. CDR3 loop: CASSYQGGETQYF. CDR3 coding DNA: TGTGCCAGCAGTTACCAGGGGGGAGAGACCCAGTACTTC.